This TCR beta chain was obtained from a study of STAT5B mutations in CD4+ large granular lymphocyte leukemia (dated by TCRdb to between 2021 and 2022). Concerning the study at large: Among the healthy controls, the CDR3 'QG' motif was associated with a particular HLA allele. The study compared the TCRbeta repertoires of patients with CD4+ T-cell large granular lymphocyte leukemia against those of healthy blood donors. Flow cytometry performed on FACSCanto II or FACSVerse showed that the purified fractions had more than 95% purity among lymphocytes.

Results and caveats for the whole study, not just this receptor: The data were not HLA-matched, and the relatively small sample size could explain the higher clonality seen in CD4+ compared with CD8+ T-LGLL. Compared with healthy CD4+ repertoires, CD4-sorted patient repertoires appeared more clonal, and this difference remained even after the putative leukemic clones were removed. Enrichment of TRBV06-family usage was observed among the top patient clones (8/27) relative to healthy controls (2/35). The main leukemic clonotypes were found to be private to each patient, although approximately 25% of the main leukemic clonotypes were detected at low frequency in the non-leukemic repertoires of other patients.

Of note for this clone: No antigen is known for it. No base qualities exist here, and no much larger clone lies one base off it.

The germline V gene (reference sequence) gives CDR1 as LNHDA and CDR2 as SQIVND. V lost 3 bases and J lost 2 bases; the stretch between them is 13 bases long. From cysteine to phenylalanine, the CDR3 is 15 amino acids long. The DNA shown is the 45-base CDR3, in frame from base 1. The healthy control group was made up of a few dozen blood donors, and the Finnish Red Cross blood service supplied their buffy coats. All TCR-sequenced material derived from peripheral blood: patient blood samples and healthy donor buffy coats. Peripheral blood mononuclear cells were isolated by Ficoll-Hypaque gradient centrifugation. Magnetic purification was used to isolate CD4+ cells from the buffy coats of the healthy controls. The Gentra Puregene Cell and Tissue kit was used to extract genomic DNA, and a Qubit 2.0 fluorometer was used to measure the amount of genomic DNA. The immunoSEQ assay at survey resolution was applied to genomic DNA for sequencing of TCRbeta rearrangements. Turning to the authors' computational methods: A lowest detectable productive clonotype frequency of 2.59 x 10-5 was observed in the TCR sequencing data. Analyses included only productive TCRbeta rearrangements, meaning complete and in-frame sequences. Clonality for each sample was calculated as Simpson clonality in the immunoSEQ Analyzer version 3.0. Clones were grouped by frequency into very rare, small, medium, large (1-20%) or hyperexpanded (>20%) categories. Generation probabilities were estimated with OLGA 1.2.3, V-gene circos plots were generated with VDJtools, specificities were searched for in VDJdb, and CDR3 motifs were identified with GLIPH. As stored in TCRdb, this immuneACCESS dataset retains in-frame rearrangements with V and J assigned. A fraction of the clones does not appear; measured against another copy, unresolved V genes explain less than half of the discrepancy, and the remainder lacks a known reason. D and trimming come from the DNA, and the V and J calls and clone size come from that table. This sample holds around 48,000 clones; 70% were observed only once. Less than 2% of the sample goes to the ten largest clones.

This sequence uses TRBV19 and TRBJ2-5; possibly the D gene is TRBD2, per 5 matching bases. This clonotype was sampled from a human donor in good health. Specimen: CD4+ T cells from blood buffy coats. The CDR3 loop reads CASSIEGGQQETQYF. The DNA reads TGTGCCAGTAGTATTGAGGGCGGCCAACAAGAGACCCAGTACTTC.